What follows are 5 T cell receptor beta chains derived from one specimen sequenced in a study of cytomegalovirus exposure and HLA in healthy donors. The PCR ran on 60 Vbeta and 13 Jbeta primers. Clones were read by immunoSEQ multiplex PCR, and TCRdb kept only the in-frame ones, dropping some. The data contain 60,000 to 70,000 clones, more than 60% of them singletons. The material sequenced was PBMCs. The receptors stem from a male donor in good health and CMV-seropositive.

The J gene is TRBJ2-1, the V gene TRBV13, with 8 nucleotides matching TRBD2. CDR1 and CDR2 from the germline V gene are PRHDT and FYEKMQ (reference sequence). V was pared by 6 bases and J by 0 bases, with 7 bases of the junction left unmatched. The CDR3 loop spans 16 amino acids. The CDR3 region has the DNA TGTGCCAGCAGTCCTCTTAGCGGGGTCTCCTACAATGAGCAGTTCTTC. Translation: CASSPLSGVSYNEQFF.

The V call is TRBV7-2, the J call TRBJ1-6; TRBD1 is a possible D gene (6 bases). The CDR3 is 16 residues long. The germline V gene has CDR1 SGHTA and CDR2 FQGNSA. V was shortened by 5 bases and J by 11 bases, with 22 bases between the two germline ends. The chain's CDR3 is CASSPGAGITTAPLHF. The DNA of the CDR3 is TGTGCCAGCAGCCCAGGGGCAGGGATTACCACCGCACCCCTCCACTTT. Full variable domain (remainder filled in from reference TRBV7-2 and TRBJ1-6): GAGVSQSPSNKVTEKGKDVELRCDPISGHTALYWYRQSLGQGLEFLIYFQGNSAPDKSGLPSDRFSAERTGGSVSTLTIQRTQQEDSAVYLCASSPGAGITTAPLHFGNGTRLTVT.

V and J are TRBV30 and TRBJ2-5; possibly TRBD1 for D (5 bases). Germline-derived CDR1 and CDR2 are GTSNPN and SVGIG (reference sequence). The V end lost 0 bases, the J end lost 0 bases, and 14 bases lay between the germline ends. This CDR3 has 16 residues. The CDR3 DNA reads as TGTGCCTGGAGTGTACAGGCTAAAAGGTACCAAGAGACCCAGTACTTC. Translated, it gives CAWSVQAKRYQETQYF.

The chain links TRBV7-9 to TRBJ2-3; D is uncertain. Trimming removed 3 bases at V and 7 bases at J, with 14 bases between. Germline V gene data show CDR1 as SEHNR and CDR2 as FQNEAQ (reference sequence). The CDR3 has 14 residues. In DNA form, the CDR3 reads TGTGCCAGCAGCTTTAGGCAGGAAAGCAATACGCAGTATTTT. Protein: CASSFRQESNTQYF. The full variable domain, its missing parts supplied by reference TRBV7-9 and TRBJ2-3, is DTGVSQNPRHKITKRGQNVTFRCDPISEHNRLYWYRQTLGQGPEFLTYFQNEAQLEKSRLLSDRFSAERPKGSFSTLEIQRTEQGDSAMYLCASSFRQESNTQYFGPGTRLTVL.

The chain links TRBV14 to TRBJ1-3, with a weak D call TRBD1 (5 bases). Trimming removed 4 bases from V and 4 bases from J, with 14 bases in between. CDR3 size: 15 residues. Germline assignment: CDR1 SGHDN and CDR2 FVKESK. The CDR3 sequence is CASSPLSRQGNTIYF. Here the CDR3 DNA reads TGTGCCAGCAGCCCATTGTCCCGACAGGGAAACACCATATATTTT.